The clone carrying this TCR beta chain showed up just a few times. As handled by the study authors: How many nucleated cells were present was estimated from reference gene primer amplification. Profiling relied on immunoSEQ multiplex PCR, and the TCRdb table lists in-frame clones only, not all of them. That table gives V, J and clone size, and the DNA gave D and trimming. This sample has 70,000 to 85,000 clones, with around 80% found just once. The germline CDR1 and CDR2 sequences are MNHEY and SVGEGT. V shed 3 bases, J shed 7 bases, and the junction held 11 bases outside the gene matches. The CDR3 contains 16 residues. The data were taken from a study of blood T cell repertoires in COVID-19. About the study: Samples taken during acute and convalescent COVID-19 were collected in the United States, Italy and Spain. PBMCs, B-cell-depleted T cells, or T cells provided the cDNA or gDNA that made up the material.

V usage is TRBV6-2 or TRBV6-3 and J usage is TRBJ2-1, with TRBD2 matching 8 bases. The sequence came from a woman of 80 years or more with acute or convalescent COVID-19. Sequenced material: peripheral blood. The DNA of the CDR3 is TGTGCCAGCAGTTATCAGATCCGGGGGGGCGAAAATGAGCAGTTCTTC. Translating it yields CASSYQIRGGENEQFF.